This T cell receptor beta chain was sequenced during a study of control samples from healthy donors and cancer patients. The protocol was immunoSEQ multiplex PCR, while the TCRdb copy is restricted to in-frame clones and leaves out a portion. The sample consists of roughly 160,000 clones, less than 95% of them appearing once. Germline CDR1 and CDR2: LGHDT and YNNKEL (reference sequence). V was trimmed by 5 bases and J by 5 bases, leaving 18 bases between them. The CDR3 spans 15 residues. Sequencing was carried out using PBMCs. V usage is TRBV3-1 (or the pseudogene TRBV3-2) and J usage is TRBJ2-5, with TRBD2 as a possible D gene (7 bases). This TCR was recovered from a man aged 55 to 70 with colorectal cancer. As DNA, the CDR3 is TGTGCCAGCAGCATCAACTCGGGGGGCCCCGAGACCCAGTACTTC. Protein: CASSINSGGPETQYF.